This TCR beta chain was profiled in a study of blood T cell repertoires in COVID-19. About the study: Spain, Italy and the United States supplied samples that represented acute and convalescent COVID-19. T cells, B-cell-depleted T cells, or PBMCs supplied cDNA or gDNA.

Germline loops: CDR1 MNHEY, CDR2 SMNVEV (reference sequence). With 5 bases removed from V and 5 bases from J, the gap between germline ends came to 12 bases. The CDR3 is 13 amino acids. Sequenced by immunoSEQ multiplex PCR; TCRdb stores in-frame clones only, minus some. In the table there are roughly 120,000 clones, approximately 90% of which are singletons. The chain uses TRBV27 and TRBJ1-1; possible D gene TRBD1, 5 bases. This TCR came from a man aged 45-65 years with COVID-19, enrolled during active disease. Material for sequencing was peripheral blood. CDR3 amino acids: CASSRRGRTEAFF. DNA for the CDR3: TGTGCCAGCAGTCGTAGGGGTAGGACTGAAGCTTTCTTT.